These T cell receptor beta chains were read from a single sample in a study of T cell responses to AZD1222 COVID-19 vaccine. TCRdb keeps only in-frame clones here, not all; method: immunoSEQ multiplex PCR. The repertoire consists of tens of thousands of clones, with around 84% occurring once and the leading ten covering approximately 20%. This specimen consisted of peripheral blood, obtained on day 0 of AZD1222 vaccination. Receptor source: an adult in good health. Both conserved end residues are part of each CDR3. Fields, in order: CDR3 DNA, CDR3 protein, CDR3 length, clone size, V gene, D gene, J gene. A D gene is named only where the DNA matches it firmly. For some rows the clone size is stated as once, few or many, or as a class when expanded; others skip it.

CDR3 DNA: TGTGCCAGCAGTTTGGGCTGGGGTAATCAGCCCCAGCATTTT
CDR3 protein: CASSLGWGNQPQHF
CDR3 length: 14
clone size: .
V gene: TRBV27
D gene: .
J gene: TRBJ1-5

CDR3 DNA: TGTGCCAGCAGCTTTGGGTATTCACCCCTCCACTTT
CDR3 protein: CASSFGYSPLHF
CDR3 length: 12
clone size: .
V gene: TRBV7-2
D gene: .
J gene: TRBJ1-6

CDR3 DNA: TGCGCCAGGGGGACCGGGACACCGGCAACCTATAGCAATCAGCCCCAGCATTTT
CDR3 protein: CARGTGTPATYSNQPQHF
CDR3 length: 18
clone size: .
V gene: TRBV4-1
D gene: .
J gene: TRBJ1-5

CDR3 DNA: TGTGCCAGCGGGGGGGGCCCCTACGAGCAGTACTTC
CDR3 protein: CASGGGPYEQYF
CDR3 length: 12
clone size: .
V gene: TRBV12-3/TRBV12-4
D gene: .
J gene: TRBJ2-7

CDR3 DNA: TGTGCCAGCAGCTACTCTACTGGAAGCTCCTACAATGAGCAGTTCTTC
CDR3 protein: CASSYSTGSSYNEQFF
CDR3 length: 16
clone size: .
V gene: TRBV5-6
D gene: .
J gene: TRBJ2-1

CDR3 DNA: TGTGCCAGCAGCTGGGCGTCCATCCCCTATGGCTACACCTTC
CDR3 protein: CASSWASIPYGYTF
CDR3 length: 14
clone size: .
V gene: TRBV5-6
D gene: .
J gene: TRBJ1-2

CDR3 DNA: TGTGCCAGCAGTCCAGGGTGGGCCGGGGAGCTGTTTTTT
CDR3 protein: CASSPGWAGELFF
CDR3 length: 13
clone size: few
V gene: TRBV2
D gene: .
J gene: TRBJ2-2

CDR3 DNA: TGTGCCAGCAGCGTAGATGGGATGGGCACTGAAGCTTTCTTT
CDR3 protein: CASSVDGMGTEAFF
CDR3 length: 14
clone size: .
V gene: TRBV9
D gene: .
J gene: TRBJ1-1

CDR3 DNA: TGTGCCAGCAGCTTGTCAATGGGGGCGGGAAGAATGGGCACTGAAGCTTTCTTT
CDR3 protein: CASSLSMGAGRMGTEAFF
CDR3 length: 18
clone size: .
V gene: TRBV28
D gene: .
J gene: TRBJ1-1

CDR3 DNA: TGTGCCAGCAGCGTAGACGGGTTTGCCCTCAATGAGCAGTTCTTC
CDR3 protein: CASSVDGFALNEQFF
CDR3 length: 15
clone size: once
V gene: TRBV9
D gene: .
J gene: TRBJ2-1

CDR3 DNA: TGTGCCAGCAGACCAAGGGATGGGACAGGACAACTCACCGGGGAGCTGTTTTTT
CDR3 protein: CASRPRDGTGQLTGELFF
CDR3 length: 18
clone size: .
V gene: TRBV7-2
D gene: TRBD1
J gene: TRBJ2-2

CDR3 DNA: TGTGCCAGCAGCATTGGACAGGGCGGGGGAGAGACCCAGTACTTC
CDR3 protein: CASSIGQGGGETQYF
CDR3 length: 15
clone size: .
V gene: TRBV11-1
D gene: .
J gene: TRBJ2-5

CDR3 DNA: TGTGCCAGCAGCTCCGACAGTTCTGGGGCCAACGTCCTGACTTTC
CDR3 protein: CASSSDSSGANVLTF
CDR3 length: 15
clone size: .
V gene: TRBV7-3
D gene: .
J gene: TRBJ2-6

CDR3 DNA: TGTGCCAGCAGCGTAGGAGTGGCAGATACGCAGTATTTT
CDR3 protein: CASSVGVADTQYF
CDR3 length: 13
clone size: .
V gene: TRBV9
D gene: .
J gene: TRBJ2-3

CDR3 DNA: TGTGCCAGCAGCGCAATCGGGCAGGCAAACTATGGCTACACCTTC
CDR3 protein: CASSAIGQANYGYTF
CDR3 length: 15
clone size: once
V gene: TRBV2
D gene: .
J gene: TRBJ1-2